This TCR beta chain was identified during a study of blood T cell repertoires in COVID-19. There are 15 residues in the CDR3. Germline V CDR1 and CDR2: LGHNA, YNFKEQ. The V and J ends lost 1 base and 1 base, in that order; junction bases with no gene match: 0. Original methodology: Estimation of nucleated cell counts was performed using reference gene primer amplification. Libraries were prepared by immunoSEQ multiplex PCR; TCRdb keeps only in-frame clonotypes and omits some of them. V and J calls and clone size are copied from that table; D and trimming were computed from the DNA. The repertoire includes about 88,000 clones, approximately 92% of them detected once, and roughly 5.4% sits in the top ten.

The specimen was peripheral blood. This sequence was found in an elderly woman with active COVID-19. The chain couples TRBV4-2 to TRBJ2-7, with TRBD2 identical over 11 bases. The CDR3, as DNA: TGTGCCAGCAGCCAAGGACTAGCGGGATCCTACGAGCAGTACTTC. Its protein is CASSQGLAGSYEQYF.